Sequencing of this T cell receptor beta chain was carried out in a study of blood T cell repertoires in COVID-19. About the study: The origin of the acute and convalescent COVID-19 samples was the United States, Italy and Spain. T cells, B-cell-depleted T cells, or PBMCs supplied cDNA or gDNA.

Recruited during active infection, patients (from Seattle) were subsequently followed longitudinally. CDR3 length equals 14 residues. Germline assignment: CDR1 LGHNA and CDR2 YSLEER. Trimming stripped 1 base from V and 1 base from J, with 7 bases between. As originally analysed: For nucleated cells, counts were estimated from reference gene primer amplification. Clones were read by immunoSEQ multiplex PCR, and TCRdb kept only the in-frame ones, dropping some. The V and J calls and clone size come from that table; D and trimming were worked out from the DNA. The table records approximately 210,000 clones, 86% of them present only once.

This TCR came from a man aged 50-59 years with COVID-19, enrolled during active disease. The chain carries TRBV4-3 and TRBJ1-1, with D perhaps TRBD1 (6 bases). The sample taken for sequencing was peripheral blood. The CDR3 DNA sequence: TGCGCCAGCAGCCAAGCGGACAGGAACACTGAAGCTTTCTTT. This translates into CASSQADRNTEAFF.